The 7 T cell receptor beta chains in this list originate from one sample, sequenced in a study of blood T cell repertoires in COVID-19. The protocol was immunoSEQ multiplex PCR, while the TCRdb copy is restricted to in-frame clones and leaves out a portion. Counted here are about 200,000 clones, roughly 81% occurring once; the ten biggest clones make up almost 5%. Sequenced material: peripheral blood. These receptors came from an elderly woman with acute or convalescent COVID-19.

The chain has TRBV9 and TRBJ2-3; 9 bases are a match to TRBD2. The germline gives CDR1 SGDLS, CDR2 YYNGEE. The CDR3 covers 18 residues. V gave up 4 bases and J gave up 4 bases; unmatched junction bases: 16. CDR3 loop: CASSPARALSGSADTQYF. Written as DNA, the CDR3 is TGTGCCAGCAGCCCCGCTAGGGCACTTAGCGGGAGTGCAGATACGCAGTATTTT.

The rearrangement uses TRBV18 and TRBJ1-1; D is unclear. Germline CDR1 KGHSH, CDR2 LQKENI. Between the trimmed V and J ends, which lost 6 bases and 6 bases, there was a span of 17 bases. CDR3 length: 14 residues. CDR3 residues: CASSQRESGPEAFF. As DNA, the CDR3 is TGTGCCAGCTCCCAACGGGAGAGTGGCCCTGAAGCTTTCTTT.

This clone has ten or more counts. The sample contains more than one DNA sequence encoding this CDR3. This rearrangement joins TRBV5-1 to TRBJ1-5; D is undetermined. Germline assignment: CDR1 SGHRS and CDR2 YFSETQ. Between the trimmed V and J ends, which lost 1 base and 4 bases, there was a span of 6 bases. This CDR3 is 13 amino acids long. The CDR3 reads CASSLNGNQPQHF. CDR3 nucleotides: TGCGCCAGCAGCTTGAACGGGAATCAGCCCCAGCATTTT.

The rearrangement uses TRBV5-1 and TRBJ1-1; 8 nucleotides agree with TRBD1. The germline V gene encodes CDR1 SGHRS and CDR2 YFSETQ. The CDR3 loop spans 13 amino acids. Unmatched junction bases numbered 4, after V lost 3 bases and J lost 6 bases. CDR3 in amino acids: CASSWTGSPEAFF. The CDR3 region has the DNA TGCGCCAGCAGCTGGACAGGGTCACCTGAAGCTTTCTTT. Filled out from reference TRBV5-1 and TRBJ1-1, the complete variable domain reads KAGVTQTPRYLIKTRGQQVTLSCSPISGHRSVSWYQQTPGQGLQFLFEYFSETQRNKGNFPGRFSGRQFSNSRSEMNVSTLELGDSALYLCASSWTGSPEAFFGQGTRLTVV.

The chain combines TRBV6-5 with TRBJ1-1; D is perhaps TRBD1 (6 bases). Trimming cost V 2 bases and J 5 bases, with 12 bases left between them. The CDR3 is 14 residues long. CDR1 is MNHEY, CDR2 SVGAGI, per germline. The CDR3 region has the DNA TGTGCCAGCAGTTACAATCGGGGGGCGACTGAAGCTTTCTTT. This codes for CASSYNRGATEAFF.

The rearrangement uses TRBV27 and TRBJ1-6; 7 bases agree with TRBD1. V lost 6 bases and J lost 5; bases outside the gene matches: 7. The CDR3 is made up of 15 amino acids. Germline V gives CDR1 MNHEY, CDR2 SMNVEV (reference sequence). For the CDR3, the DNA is TGTGCCAGCAGGCCGGGGACAGCTGATAATTCACCCCTCCACTTT. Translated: CASRPGTADNSPLHF.

The CDR3 nucleotides read TGTGCCAGCACGTACAATGAGCAGTTCTTC. Protein: CASTYNEQFF. The chain employs TRBV2 and TRBJ2-1; D is ambiguous. The CDR3 extends over 10 amino acids. The V and J ends lost 7 bases and 4 bases respectively, with 2 bases between them. The germline V gene encodes CDR1 SNHLY and CDR2 FYNNEI.